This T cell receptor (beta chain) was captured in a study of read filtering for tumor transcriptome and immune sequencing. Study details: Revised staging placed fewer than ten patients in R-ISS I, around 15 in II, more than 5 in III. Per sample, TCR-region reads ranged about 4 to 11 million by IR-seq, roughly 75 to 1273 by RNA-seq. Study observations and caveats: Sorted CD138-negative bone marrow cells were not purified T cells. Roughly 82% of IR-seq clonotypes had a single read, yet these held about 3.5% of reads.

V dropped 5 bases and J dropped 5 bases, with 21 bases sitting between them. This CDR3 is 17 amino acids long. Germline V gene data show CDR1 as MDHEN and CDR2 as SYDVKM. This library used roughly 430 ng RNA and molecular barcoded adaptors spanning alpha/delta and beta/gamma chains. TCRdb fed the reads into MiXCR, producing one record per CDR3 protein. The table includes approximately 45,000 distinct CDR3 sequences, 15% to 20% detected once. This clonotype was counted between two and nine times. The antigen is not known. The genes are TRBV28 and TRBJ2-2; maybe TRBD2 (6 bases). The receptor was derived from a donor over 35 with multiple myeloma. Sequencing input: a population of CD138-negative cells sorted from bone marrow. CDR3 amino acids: CASSTGLLWGVTGELFF. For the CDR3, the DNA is TGTGCCAGCAGTACGGGACTCCTATGGGGGGTAACCGGGGAGCTGTTTTTT.